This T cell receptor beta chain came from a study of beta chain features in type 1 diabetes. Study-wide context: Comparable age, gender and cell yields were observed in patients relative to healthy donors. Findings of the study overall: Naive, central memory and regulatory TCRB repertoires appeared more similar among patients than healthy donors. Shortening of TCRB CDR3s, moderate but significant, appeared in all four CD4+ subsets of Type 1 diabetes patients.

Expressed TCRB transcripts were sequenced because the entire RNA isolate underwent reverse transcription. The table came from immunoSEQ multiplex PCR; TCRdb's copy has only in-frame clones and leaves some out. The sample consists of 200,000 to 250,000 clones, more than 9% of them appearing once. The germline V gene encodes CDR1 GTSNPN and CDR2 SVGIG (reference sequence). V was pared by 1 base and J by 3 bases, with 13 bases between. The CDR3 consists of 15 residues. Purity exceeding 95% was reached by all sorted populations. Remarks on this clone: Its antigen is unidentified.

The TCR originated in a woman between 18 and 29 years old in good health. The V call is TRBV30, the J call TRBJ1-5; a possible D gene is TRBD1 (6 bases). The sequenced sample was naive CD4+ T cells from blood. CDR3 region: CAWSATGISNQPQHF. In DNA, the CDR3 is TGTGCCTGGAGTGCTACAGGGATTTCCAATCAGCCCCAGCATTTT. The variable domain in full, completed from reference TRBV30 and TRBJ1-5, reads SQTIHQWPATLVQPVGSPLSLECTVEGTSNPNLYWYRQAAGRGLQLLFYSVGIGQISSEVPQNLSASRPQDRQFILSSKKLLLSDSGFYLCAWSATGISNQPQHFGDGTRLSIL.